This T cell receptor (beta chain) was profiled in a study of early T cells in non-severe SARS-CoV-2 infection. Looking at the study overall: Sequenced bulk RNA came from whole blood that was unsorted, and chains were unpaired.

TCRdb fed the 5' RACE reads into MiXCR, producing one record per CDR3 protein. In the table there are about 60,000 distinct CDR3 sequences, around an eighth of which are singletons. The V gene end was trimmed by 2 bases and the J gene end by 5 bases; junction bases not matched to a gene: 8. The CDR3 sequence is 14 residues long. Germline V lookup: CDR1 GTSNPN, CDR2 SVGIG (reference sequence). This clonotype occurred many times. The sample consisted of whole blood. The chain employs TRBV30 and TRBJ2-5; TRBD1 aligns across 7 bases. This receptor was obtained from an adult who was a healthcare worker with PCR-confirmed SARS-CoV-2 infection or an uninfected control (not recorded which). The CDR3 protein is CAWSSGTAWETQYF. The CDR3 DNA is TGTGCCTGGAGTTCCGGGACAGCCTGGGAGACCCAGTACTTC.